The source of this T cell receptor beta chain is a study of shared clonotypes between healthy human individuals. Here immunoSEQ multiplex PCR was the method, and the copy in TCRdb shows in-frame clones only, minus some. This table has around 980,000 clones, 75% to 80% appearing once. The length of the CDR3 is 15 residues. The germline V gene has CDR1 MNHNS and CDR2 SASEGT. V lost 0 bases and J 12 bases, leaving 18 bases between the germline ends. Donors, healthy HIV-negative adults, lacked recent acute infections or vaccinations. This chain uses TRBV6-1 with TRBJ2-1, with D possibly TRBD1 on 5 matching bases. The specimen sequenced was memory CD4+ T cells from PBMCs. The subset: CD45RA-negative fraction. The origin of this receptor is a young man in good health. Some clones in this sample may be carry-over from other donors' samples. The CDR3 sequence is CASSEALPRARGQFF. CDR3 nucleotides: TGTGCCAGCAGTGAAGCGCTTCCCAGGGCACGAGGGCAGTTCTTC.